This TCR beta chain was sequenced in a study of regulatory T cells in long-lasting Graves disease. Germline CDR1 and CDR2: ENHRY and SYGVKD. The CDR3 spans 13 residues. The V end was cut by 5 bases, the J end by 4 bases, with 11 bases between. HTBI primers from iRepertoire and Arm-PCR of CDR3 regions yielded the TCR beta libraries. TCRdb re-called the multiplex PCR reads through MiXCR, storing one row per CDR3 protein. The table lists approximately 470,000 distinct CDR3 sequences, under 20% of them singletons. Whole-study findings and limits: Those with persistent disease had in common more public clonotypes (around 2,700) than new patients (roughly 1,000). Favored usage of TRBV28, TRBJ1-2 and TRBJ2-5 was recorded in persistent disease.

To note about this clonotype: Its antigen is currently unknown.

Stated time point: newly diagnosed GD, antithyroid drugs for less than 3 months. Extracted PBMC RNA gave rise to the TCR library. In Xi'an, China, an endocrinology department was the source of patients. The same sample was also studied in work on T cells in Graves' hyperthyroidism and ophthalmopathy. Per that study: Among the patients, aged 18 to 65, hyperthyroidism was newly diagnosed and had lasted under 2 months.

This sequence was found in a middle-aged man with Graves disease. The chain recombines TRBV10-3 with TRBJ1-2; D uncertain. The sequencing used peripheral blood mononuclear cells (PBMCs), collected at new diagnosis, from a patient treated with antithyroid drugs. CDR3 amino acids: CAISPTESYGYTF. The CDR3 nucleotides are TGTGCCATCAGTCCGACGGAGAGCTATGGCTACACCTTC.